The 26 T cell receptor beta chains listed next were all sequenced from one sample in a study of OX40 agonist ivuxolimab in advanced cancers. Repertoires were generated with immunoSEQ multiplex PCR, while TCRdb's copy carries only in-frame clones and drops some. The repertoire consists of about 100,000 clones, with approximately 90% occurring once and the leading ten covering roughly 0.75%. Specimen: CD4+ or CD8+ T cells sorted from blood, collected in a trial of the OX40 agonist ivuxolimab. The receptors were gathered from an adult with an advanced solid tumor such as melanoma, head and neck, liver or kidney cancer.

This chain's CDR3 is CASSGRDTPYQETQYF. The CDR3 DNA sequence: TGTGCCAGCAGCGGGAGGGACACCCCATACCAAGAGACCCAGTACTTC. The chain is built from TRBV5-6 and TRBJ2-5, with TRBD2 as a possible D gene (7 bases). The CDR3 totals 16 residues. Trimming pared 4 bases from V and 0 bases from J, leaving 16 bases between. Per germline, CDR1 SGHDT and CDR2 YYEEEE. The variable domain in full, completed from reference TRBV5-6 and TRBJ2-5, reads DAGVTQSPTHLIKTRGQQVTLRCSPKSGHDTVSWYQQALGQGPQFIFQYYEEEERQRGNFPDRFSGHQFPNYSSELNVNALLLGDSALYLCASSGRDTPYQETQYFGPGTRLLVL.

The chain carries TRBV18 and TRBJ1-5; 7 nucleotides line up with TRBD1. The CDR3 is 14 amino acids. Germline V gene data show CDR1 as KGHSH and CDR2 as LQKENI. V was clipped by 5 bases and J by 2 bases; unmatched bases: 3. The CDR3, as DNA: TGTGCCAGCTCAGTTACAGGGGGCAATCAGCCCCAGCATTTT. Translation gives CASSVTGGNQPQHF. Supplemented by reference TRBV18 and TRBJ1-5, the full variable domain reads NAGVMQNPRHLVRRRGQEARLRCSPMKGHSHVYWYRQLPEEGLKFMVYLQKENIIDESGMPKERFSAEFPKEGPSILRIQQVVRGDSAAYFCASSVTGGNQPQHFGDGTRLSIL.

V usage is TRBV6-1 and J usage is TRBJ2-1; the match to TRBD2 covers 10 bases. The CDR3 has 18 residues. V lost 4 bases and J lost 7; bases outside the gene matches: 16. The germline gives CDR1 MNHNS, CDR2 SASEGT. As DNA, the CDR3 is TGTGCCAGCAGTGGGGCTGGGGGGAGCGGGAGGGCGAGGAATGAGCAGTTCTTC. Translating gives CASSGAGGSGRARNEQFF.

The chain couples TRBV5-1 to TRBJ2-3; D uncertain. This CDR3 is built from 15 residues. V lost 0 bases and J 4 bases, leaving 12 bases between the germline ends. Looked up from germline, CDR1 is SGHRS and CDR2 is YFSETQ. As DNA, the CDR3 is TGCGCCAGCAGCTTGGAAACATCCCGAGCAGATACGCAGTATTTT. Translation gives CASSLETSRADTQYF.

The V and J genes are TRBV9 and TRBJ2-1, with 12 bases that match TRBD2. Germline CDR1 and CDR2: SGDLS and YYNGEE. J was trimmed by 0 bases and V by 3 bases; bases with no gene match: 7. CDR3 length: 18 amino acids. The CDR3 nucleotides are TGTGCCAGCAGCGAGGGCCTGACTAGCGGGAGCTCCTACAATGAGCAGTTCTTC. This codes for CASSEGLTSGSSYNEQFF.

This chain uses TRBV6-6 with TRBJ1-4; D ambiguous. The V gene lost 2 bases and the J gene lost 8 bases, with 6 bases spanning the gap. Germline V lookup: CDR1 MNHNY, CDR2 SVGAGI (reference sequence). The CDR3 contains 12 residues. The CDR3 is CASSYSQEKLFF. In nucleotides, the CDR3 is TGTGCCAGCAGTTACAGTCAGGAAAAACTGTTTTTT.

Here the CDR3 DNA reads TGTGCCAGCAGTCTTCTTGAAGCAGATACGCAGTATTTT. This gives the protein CASSLLEADTQYF. The gene calls are TRBV6-5 and TRBJ2-3; no definite D call. V was pared by 5 bases and J by 4 bases, with 10 bases between. The CDR3 is 13 residues long. Germline loops: CDR1 MNHEY, CDR2 SVGAGI.

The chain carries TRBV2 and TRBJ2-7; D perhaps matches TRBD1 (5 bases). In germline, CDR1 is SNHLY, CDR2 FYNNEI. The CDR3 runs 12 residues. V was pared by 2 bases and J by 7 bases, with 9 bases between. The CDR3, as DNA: TGTGCCAGCAGTGAAAGCAGGGTTGAGCAGTACTTC. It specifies CASSESRVEQYF.

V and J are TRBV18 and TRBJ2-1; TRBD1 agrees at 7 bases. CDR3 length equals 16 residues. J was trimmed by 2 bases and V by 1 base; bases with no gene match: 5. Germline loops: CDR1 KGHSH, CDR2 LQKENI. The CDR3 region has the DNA TGTGCCAGCTCACCACTGACAGGGTCTACCTACAATGAGCAGTTCTTC. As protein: CASSPLTGSTYNEQFF.

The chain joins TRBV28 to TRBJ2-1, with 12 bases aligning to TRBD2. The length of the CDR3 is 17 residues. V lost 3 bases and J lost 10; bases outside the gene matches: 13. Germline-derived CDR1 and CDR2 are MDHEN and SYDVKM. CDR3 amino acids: CASSFLAGGLAGREQFF. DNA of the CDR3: TGTGCCAGCAGTTTCCTCGCCGGGGGACTAGCGGGCAGGGAGCAGTTCTTC.

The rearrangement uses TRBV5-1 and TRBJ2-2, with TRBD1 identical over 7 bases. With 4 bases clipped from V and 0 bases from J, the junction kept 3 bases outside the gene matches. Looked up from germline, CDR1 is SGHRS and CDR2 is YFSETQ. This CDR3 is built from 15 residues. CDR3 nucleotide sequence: TGCGCCAGCAGCCCAGGGACAGCGAACACCGGGGAGCTGTTTTTT. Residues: CASSPGTANTGELFF.

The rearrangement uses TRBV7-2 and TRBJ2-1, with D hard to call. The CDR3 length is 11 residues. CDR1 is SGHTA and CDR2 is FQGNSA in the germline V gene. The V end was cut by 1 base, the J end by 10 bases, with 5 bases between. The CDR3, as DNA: TGTGCCAGCAGCTTAGAAGTAGAGCAGTTCTTC. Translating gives CASSLEVEQFF.

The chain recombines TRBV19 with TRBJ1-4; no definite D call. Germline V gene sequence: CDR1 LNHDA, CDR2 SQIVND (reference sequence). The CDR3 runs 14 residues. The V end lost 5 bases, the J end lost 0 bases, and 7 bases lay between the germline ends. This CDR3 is CASSLQSTNEKLFF. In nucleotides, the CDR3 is TGTGCCAGTAGTCTACAATCAACTAATGAAAAACTGTTTTTT. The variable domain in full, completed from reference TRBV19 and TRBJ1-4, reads DGGITQSPKYLFRKEGQNVTLSCEQNLNHDAMYWYRQDPGQGLRLIYYSQIVNDFQKGDIAEGYSVSREKKESFPLTVTSAQKNPTAFYLCASSLQSTNEKLFFGSGTQLSVL.

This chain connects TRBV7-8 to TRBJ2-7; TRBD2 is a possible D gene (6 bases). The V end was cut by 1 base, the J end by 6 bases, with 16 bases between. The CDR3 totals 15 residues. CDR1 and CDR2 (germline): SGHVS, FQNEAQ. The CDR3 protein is CASSLVGGIFGEQYF. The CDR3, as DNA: TGTGCCAGCAGCTTAGTTGGGGGGATCTTTGGCGAGCAGTACTTC.

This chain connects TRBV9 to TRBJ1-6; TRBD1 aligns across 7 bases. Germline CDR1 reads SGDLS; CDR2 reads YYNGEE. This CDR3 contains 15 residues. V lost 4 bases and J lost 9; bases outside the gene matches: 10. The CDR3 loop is CASSPHDRDGSPLHF. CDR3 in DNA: TGTGCCAGCAGCCCCCACGACAGGGACGGTTCACCCCTCCACTTT. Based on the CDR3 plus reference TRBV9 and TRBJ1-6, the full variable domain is DSGVTQTPKHLITATGQRVTLRCSPRSGDLSVYWYQQSLDQGLQFLIQYYNGEERAKGNILERFSAQQFPDLHSELNLSSLELGDSALYFCASSPHDRDGSPLHFGNGTRLTVT.

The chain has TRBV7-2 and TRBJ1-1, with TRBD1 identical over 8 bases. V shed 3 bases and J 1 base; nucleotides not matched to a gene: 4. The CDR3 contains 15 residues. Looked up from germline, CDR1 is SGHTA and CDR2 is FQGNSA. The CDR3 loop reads CASSFLGTGNTEAFF. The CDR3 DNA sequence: TGTGCCAGCAGCTTCCTTGGGACAGGGAACACTGAAGCTTTCTTT.

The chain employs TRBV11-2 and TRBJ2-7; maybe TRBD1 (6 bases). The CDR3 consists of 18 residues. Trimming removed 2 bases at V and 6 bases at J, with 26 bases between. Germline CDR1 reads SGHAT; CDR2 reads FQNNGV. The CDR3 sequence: CASSLQGQIYGYGGEQYF. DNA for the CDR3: TGTGCCAGCAGCTTACAGGGGCAGATATACGGTTATGGGGGCGAGCAGTACTTC.

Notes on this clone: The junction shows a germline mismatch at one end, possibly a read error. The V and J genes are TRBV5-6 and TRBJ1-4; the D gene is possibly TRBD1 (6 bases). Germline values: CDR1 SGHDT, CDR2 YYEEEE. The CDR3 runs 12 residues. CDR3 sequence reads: CASSLDRRGQVF. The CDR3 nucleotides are TGTGCCAGCAGCCTAGACAGGCGGGGGCAGGTTTTT.

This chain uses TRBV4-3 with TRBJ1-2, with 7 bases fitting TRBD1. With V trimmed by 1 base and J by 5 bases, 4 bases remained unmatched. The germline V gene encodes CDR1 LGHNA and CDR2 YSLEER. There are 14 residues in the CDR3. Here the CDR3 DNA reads TGCGCCAGCAGCCAAGGCGGGACAGCGTATGGCTACACCTTC. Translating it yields CASSQGGTAYGYTF.

The CDR3 DNA is TGTGCCAGTACCAACTTCGGGGCTAATGAAAAACTGTTTTTT. It is translated as CASTNFGANEKLFF. The rearrangement joins TRBV19 to TRBJ1-4; no reliable D call. Between the trimmed V and J ends, which lost 7 bases and 3 bases, there was a span of 12 bases. Germline V gene sequence: CDR1 LNHDA, CDR2 SQIVND (reference sequence). The CDR3 totals 14 residues.

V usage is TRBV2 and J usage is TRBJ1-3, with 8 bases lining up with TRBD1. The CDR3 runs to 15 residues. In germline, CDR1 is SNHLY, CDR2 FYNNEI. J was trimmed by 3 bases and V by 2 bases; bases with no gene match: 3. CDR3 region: CASSEQGARGNTIYF. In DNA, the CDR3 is TGTGCCAGCAGTGAACAGGGGGCGCGTGGAAACACCATATATTTT.

The CDR3 here is CASSEREGGYNEQFF. The CDR3 DNA follows: TGTGCCAGCAGTGAGCGGGAGGGTGGTTACAATGAGCAGTTCTTC. The genes are TRBV6-4 and TRBJ2-1, with 9 nucleotides matching TRBD2. CDR1 and CDR2 (germline): MRHNA, SNTAGT. V lost 3 bases, J lost 4 bases, and 4 bases stayed unmatched. The CDR3 runs 15 residues.

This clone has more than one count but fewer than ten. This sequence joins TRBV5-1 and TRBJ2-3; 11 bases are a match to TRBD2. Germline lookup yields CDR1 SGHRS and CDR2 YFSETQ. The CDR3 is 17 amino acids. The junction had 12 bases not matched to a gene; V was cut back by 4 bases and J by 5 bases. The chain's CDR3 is CASSQRLAGFEIDTQYF. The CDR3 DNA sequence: TGCGCCAGCAGCCAAAGACTAGCGGGGTTCGAAATAGATACGCAGTATTTT.

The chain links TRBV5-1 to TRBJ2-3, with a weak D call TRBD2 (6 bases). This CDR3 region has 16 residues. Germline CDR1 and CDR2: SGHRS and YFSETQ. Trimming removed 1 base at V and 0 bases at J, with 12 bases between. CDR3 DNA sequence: TGCGCCAGCAGCTTGTTAGCGGCGACTAGCACAGATACGCAGTATTTT. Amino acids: CASSLLAATSTDTQYF.

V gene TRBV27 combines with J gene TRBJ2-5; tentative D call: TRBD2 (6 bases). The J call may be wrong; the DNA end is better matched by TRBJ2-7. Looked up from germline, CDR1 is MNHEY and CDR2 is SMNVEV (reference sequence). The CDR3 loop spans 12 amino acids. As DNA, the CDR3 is TGTGCCAGCAGCCGACCCGGGGGCGAGCAGTACTTC. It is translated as CASSRPGGEQYF.

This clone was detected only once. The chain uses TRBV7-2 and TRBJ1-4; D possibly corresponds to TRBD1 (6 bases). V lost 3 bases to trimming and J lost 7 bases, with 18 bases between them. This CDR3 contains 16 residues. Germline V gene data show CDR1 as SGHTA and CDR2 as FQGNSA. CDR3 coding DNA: TGTGCCAGCAGCTTGGGGGGCCTTGCAGGGACTGAAAAACTGTTTTTT. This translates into CASSLGGLAGTEKLFF.